This T cell receptor (beta chain) is from a study of T-cell memory formation after mild COVID-19. About the study: Clustering of TCRs was largely donor specific.

TCRdb re-analysed the 5' RACE reads in MiXCR, keeping a single row per CDR3 protein. Among about 170,000 distinct CDR3 sequences listed, roughly 13% were seen once. This CDR3 has 13 amino acids. V was clipped by 4 bases and J by 4 bases, with 11 bases between them. In germline, CDR1 is SGDLS, CDR2 YYNGEE. This clonotype came up a few times. The material sequenced was PBMCs or a T cell subset sorted from them (not recorded which). The gene calls are TRBV9 and TRBJ1-1; D is unresolved. This receptor was identified in a man between 18 and 35 years old who had mild COVID-19 (a few samples of this study predate the infection). Cell type and time point are not known. The CDR3 sequence: CASSPLVSTEAFF. The CDR3 DNA reads as TGTGCCAGCAGCCCCCTGGTTAGCACTGAAGCTTTCTTT.